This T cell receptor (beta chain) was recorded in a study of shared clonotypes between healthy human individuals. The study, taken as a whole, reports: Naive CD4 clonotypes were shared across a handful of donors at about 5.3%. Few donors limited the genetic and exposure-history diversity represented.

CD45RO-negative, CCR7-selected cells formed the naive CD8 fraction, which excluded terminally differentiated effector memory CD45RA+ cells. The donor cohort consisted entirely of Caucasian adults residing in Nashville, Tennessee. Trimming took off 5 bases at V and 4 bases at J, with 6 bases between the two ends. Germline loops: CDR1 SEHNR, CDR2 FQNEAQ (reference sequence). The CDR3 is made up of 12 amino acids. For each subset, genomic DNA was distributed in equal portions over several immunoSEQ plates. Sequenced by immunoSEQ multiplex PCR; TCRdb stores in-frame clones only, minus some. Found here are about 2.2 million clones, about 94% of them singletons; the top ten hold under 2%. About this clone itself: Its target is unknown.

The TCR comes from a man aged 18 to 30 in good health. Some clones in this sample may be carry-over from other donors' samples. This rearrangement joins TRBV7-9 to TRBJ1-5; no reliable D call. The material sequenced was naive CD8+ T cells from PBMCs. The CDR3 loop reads CASSDNNQPQHF. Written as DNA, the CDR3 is TGTGCCAGCAGCGACAATAATCAGCCCCAGCATTTT. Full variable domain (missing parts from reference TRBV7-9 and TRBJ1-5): DTGVSQNPRHKITKRGQNVTFRCDPISEHNRLYWYRQTLGQGPEFLTYFQNEAQLEKSRLLSDRFSAERPKGSFSTLEIQRTEQGDSAMYLCASSDNNQPQHFGDGTRLSIL.